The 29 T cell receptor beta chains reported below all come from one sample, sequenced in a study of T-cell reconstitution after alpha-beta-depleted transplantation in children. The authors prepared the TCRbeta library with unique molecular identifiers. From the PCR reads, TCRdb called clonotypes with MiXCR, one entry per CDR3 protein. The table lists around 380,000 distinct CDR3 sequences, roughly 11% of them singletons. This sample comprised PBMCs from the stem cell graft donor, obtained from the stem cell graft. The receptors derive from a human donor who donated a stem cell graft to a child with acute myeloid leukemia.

The CDR3 spells CSAVTQGTMNTEAFF. The DNA of the CDR3 is TGCAGCGCCGTGACACAGGGGACGATGAACACTGAAGCTTTCTTT. This rearrangement joins TRBV29-1 to TRBJ1-1; 7 bases align to TRBD1. This CDR3 contains 15 residues. Trimming removed 7 bases from V and 0 bases from J; junction bases left unmatched: 11. Germline V gene data show CDR1 as SQVTM and CDR2 as ANQGSEA.

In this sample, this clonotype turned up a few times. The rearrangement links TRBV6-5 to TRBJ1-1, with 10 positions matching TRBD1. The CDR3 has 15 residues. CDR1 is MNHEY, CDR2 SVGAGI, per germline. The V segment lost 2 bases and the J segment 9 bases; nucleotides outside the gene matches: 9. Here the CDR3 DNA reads TGTGCCAGCAGTTACGACACTTGGGACAGGGGAAAAGCTTTCTTT. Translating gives CASSYDTWDRGKAFF.

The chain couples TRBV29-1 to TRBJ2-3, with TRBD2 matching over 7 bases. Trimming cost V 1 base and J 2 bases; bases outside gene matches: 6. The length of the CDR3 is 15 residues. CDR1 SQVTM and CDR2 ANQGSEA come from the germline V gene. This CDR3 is CSVEVPSGNTDTQYF. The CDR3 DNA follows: TGCAGCGTTGAAGTTCCTAGCGGAAACACAGATACGCAGTATTTT.

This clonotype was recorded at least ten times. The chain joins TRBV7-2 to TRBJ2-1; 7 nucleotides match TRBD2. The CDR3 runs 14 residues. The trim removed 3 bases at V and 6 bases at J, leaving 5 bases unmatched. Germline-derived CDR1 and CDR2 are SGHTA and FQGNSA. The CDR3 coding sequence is TGTGCCAGCAGCTTTGAGGGAGGGCCCAATGAGCAGTTCTTC. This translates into CASSFEGGPNEQFF.

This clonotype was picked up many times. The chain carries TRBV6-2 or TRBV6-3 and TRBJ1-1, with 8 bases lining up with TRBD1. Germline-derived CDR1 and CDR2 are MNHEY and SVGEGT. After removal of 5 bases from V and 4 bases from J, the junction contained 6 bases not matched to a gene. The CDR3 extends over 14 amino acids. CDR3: CASSATGGGTEAFF. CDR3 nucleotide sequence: TGTGCCAGCAGTGCTACAGGGGGAGGCACTGAAGCTTTCTTT.

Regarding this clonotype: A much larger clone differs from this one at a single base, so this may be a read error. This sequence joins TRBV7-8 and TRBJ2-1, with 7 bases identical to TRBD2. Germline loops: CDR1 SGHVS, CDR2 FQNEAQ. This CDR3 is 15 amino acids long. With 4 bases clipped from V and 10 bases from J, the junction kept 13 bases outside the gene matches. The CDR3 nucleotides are TGTGCCAGCAGCTCCGGGACTACCCTGATGGGAGAGCAGTTCTTC. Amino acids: CASSSGTTLMGEQFF.

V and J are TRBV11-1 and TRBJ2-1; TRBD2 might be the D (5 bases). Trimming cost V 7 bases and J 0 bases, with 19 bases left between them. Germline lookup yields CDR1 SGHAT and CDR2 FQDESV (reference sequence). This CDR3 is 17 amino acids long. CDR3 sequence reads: CASTPRRTLSSYNEQFF. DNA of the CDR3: TGTGCCAGCACCCCCAGGAGGACCCTTAGCTCCTACAATGAGCAGTTCTTC.

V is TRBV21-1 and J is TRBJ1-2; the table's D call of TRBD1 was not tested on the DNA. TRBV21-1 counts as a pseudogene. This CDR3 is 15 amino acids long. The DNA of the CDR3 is TGTGCCAGCAGCTTTAAGGGGGGCCCTGCCTATGGCTACACCTTC. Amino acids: CASSFKGGPAYGYTF.

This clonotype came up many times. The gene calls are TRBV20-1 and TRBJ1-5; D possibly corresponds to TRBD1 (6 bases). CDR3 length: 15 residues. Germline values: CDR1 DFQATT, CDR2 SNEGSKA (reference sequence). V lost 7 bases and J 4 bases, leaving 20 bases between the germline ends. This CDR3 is CSVSPGGQINQPQHF. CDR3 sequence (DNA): TGCAGTGTTTCCCCAGGCGGACAGATTAATCAGCCCCAGCATTTT.

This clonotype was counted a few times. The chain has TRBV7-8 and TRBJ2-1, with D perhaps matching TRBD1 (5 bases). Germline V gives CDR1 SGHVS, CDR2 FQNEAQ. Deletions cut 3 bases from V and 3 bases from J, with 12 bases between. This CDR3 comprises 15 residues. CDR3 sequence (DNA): TGTGCCAGCAGCTTTCCAGGGCCCCGCTACAATGAGCAGTTCTTC. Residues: CASSFPGPRYNEQFF. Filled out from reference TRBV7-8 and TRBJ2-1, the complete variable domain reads GAGVSQSPRYKVAKRGQDVALRCDPISGHVSLFWYQQALGQGPEFLTYFQNEAQLDKSGLPSDRFFAERPEGSVSTLKIQRTQQEDSAVYLCASSFPGPRYNEQFFGPGTRLTVL.

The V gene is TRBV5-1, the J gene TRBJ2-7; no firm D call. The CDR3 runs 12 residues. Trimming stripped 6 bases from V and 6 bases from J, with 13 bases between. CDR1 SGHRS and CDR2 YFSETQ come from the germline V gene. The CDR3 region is CASIGEESEQYF. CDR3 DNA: TGCGCCAGCATCGGAGAAGAAAGCGAGCAGTACTTC.

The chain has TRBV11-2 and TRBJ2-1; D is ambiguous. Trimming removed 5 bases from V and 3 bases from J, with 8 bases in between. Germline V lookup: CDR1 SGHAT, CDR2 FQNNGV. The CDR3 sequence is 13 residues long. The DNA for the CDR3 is TGTGCCAGCAGCCCAGACATCTACAATGAGCAGTTCTTC. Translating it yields CASSPDIYNEQFF.

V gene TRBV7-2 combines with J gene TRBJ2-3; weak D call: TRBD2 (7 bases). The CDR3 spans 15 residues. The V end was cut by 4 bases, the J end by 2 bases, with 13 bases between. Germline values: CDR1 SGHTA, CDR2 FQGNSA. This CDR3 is CASSYKGGPTDTQYF. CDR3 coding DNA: TGTGCCAGCAGCTACAAGGGGGGGCCCACAGATACGCAGTATTTT.

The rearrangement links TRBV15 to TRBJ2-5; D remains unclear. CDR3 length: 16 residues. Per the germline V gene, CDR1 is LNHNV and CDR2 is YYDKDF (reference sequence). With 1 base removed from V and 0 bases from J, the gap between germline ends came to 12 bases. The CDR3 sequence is CATSRGWTGNQETQYF. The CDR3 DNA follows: TGTGCCACCAGCAGAGGCTGGACGGGCAACCAAGAGACCCAGTACTTC.

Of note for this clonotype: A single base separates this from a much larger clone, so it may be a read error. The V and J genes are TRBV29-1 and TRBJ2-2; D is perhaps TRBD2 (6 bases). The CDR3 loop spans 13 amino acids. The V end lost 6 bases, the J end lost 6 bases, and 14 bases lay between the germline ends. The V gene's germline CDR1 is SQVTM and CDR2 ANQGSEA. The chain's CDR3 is CSVRAREAGELFF. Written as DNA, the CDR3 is TGCAGCGTAAGGGCCAGGGAGGCCGGGGAGCTGTTTTTT.

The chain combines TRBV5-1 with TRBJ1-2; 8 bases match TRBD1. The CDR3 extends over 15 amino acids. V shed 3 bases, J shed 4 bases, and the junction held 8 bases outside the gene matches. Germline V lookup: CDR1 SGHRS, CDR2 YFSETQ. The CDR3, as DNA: TGCGCCAGCAGCTACGGACAGGGAGATCTCTATGGCTACACCTTC. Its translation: CASSYGQGDLYGYTF.

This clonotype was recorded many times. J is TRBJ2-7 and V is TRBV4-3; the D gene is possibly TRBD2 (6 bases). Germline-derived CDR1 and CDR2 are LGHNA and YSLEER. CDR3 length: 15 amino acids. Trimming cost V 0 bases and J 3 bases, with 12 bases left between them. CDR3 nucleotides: TGCGCCAGCAGCCAAGATGGGGGGTTTGGCTACGAGCAGTACTTC. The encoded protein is CASSQDGGFGYEQYF.

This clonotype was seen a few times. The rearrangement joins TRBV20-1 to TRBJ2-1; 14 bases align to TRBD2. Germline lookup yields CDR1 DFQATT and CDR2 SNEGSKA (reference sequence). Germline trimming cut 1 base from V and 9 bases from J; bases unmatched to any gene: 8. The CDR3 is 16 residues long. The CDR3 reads CSARGPTSGRGSEQFF. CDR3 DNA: TGCAGTGCTAGAGGTCCGACTAGCGGGAGGGGCAGTGAGCAGTTCTTC.

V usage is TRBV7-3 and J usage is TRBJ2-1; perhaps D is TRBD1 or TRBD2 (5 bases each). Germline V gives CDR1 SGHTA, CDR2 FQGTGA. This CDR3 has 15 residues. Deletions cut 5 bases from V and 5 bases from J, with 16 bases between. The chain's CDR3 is CASSPTRDLHNEQFF. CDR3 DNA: TGTGCCAGCAGCCCCACCCGGGACCTCCACAATGAGCAGTTCTTC.

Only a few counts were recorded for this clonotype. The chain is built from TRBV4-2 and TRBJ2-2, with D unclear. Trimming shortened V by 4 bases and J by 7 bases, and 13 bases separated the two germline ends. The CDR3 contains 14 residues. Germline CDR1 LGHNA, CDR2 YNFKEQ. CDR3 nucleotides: TGTGCCAGCAGCCCACCCTACACCTACGGGGAGCTGTTTTTT. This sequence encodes CASSPPYTYGELFF.

The DNA of the CDR3 is TGTGCCAGCAGCTTGGGATGGACTAGCAGTAATGAGCAGTTCTTC. Its translation: CASSLGWTSSNEQFF. V usage is TRBV7-2 and J usage is TRBJ2-1; 8 bases fit TRBD2. J lost 7 bases, V lost 3 bases, and 8 bases had no gene match. CDR3 length: 15 residues. The V gene's germline CDR1 is SGHTA and CDR2 FQGNSA.

The CDR3 region has the DNA TGTGCCAGCCTTCCGACGGGGGGCACAGATACGCAGTATTTT. Protein sequence: CASLPTGGTDTQYF. This sequence joins TRBV25-1 and TRBJ2-3, with D possibly being TRBD2 (6 bases). The V end lost 8 bases, the J end lost 1 base, and 13 bases lay between the germline ends. The CDR3 runs to 14 residues. Germline V gene sequence: CDR1 MGHDK, CDR2 SYGVNS. Drawing the rest from reference TRBV25-1 and TRBJ2-3, the complete variable domain is EADIYQTPRYLVIGTGKKITLECSQTMGHDKMYWYQQDPGMELHLIHYSYGVNSTEKGDLSSESTVSRIRTEHFPLTLESARPSHTSQYLCASLPTGGTDTQYFGPGTRLTVL.

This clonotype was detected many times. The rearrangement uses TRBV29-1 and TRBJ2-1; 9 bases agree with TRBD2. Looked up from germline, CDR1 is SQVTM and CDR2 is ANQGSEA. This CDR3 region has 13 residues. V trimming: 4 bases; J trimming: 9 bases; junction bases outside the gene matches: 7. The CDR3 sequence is CSVGSSGTGEQFF. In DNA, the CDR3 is TGCAGCGTTGGCTCTAGCGGGACGGGTGAGCAGTTCTTC.

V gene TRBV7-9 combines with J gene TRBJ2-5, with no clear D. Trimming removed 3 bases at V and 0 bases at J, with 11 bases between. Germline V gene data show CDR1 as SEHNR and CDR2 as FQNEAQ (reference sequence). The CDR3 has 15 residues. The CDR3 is CASSLRRQNQETQYF. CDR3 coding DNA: TGTGCCAGCAGCTTGAGGCGGCAGAACCAAGAGACCCAGTACTTC. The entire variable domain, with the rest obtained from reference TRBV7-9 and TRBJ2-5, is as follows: DTGVSQNPRHKITKRGQNVTFRCDPISEHNRLYWYRQTLGQGPEFLTYFQNEAQLEKSRLLSDRFSAERPKGSFSTLEIQRTEQGDSAMYLCASSLRRQNQETQYFGPGTRLLVL.

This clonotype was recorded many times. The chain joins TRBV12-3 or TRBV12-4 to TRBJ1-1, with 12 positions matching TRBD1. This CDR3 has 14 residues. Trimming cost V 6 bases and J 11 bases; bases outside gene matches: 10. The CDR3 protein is CASSPIPGQGAAFF. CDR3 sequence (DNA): TGTGCCAGCAGCCCGATACCGGGACAGGGGGCGGCTTTCTTT.

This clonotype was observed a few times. The CDR3 DNA reads as TGTGCCAGCAGTTTTTTAGCGGGAGTGGGTGAGCAGTTCTTC. Residues: CASSFLAGVGEQFF. The chain combines TRBV12-3 or TRBV12-4 with TRBJ2-1; 9 bases line up with TRBD2. This CDR3 comprises 14 residues. V lost 3 bases and J lost 9; bases outside the gene matches: 6.

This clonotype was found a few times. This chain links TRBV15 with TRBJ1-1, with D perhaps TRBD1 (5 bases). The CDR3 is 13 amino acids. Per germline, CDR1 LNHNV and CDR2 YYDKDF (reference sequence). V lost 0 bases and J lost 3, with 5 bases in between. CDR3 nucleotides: TGTGCCACCAGCAGAGACAGGGACACTGAAGCTTTCTTT. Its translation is CATSRDRDTEAFF.

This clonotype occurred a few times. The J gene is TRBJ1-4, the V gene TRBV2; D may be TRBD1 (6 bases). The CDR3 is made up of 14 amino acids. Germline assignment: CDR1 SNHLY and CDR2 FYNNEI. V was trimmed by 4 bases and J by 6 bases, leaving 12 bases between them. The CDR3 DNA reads TGTGCCAGCAGTGGGATCAGGGGTCATGAAAAACTGTTTTTT. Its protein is CASSGIRGHEKLFF.

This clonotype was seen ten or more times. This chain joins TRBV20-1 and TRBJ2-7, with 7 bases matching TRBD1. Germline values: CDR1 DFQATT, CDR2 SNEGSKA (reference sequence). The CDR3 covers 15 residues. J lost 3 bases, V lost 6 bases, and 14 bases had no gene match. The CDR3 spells CSATTPPGQFYEQYF. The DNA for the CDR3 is TGCAGTGCAACTACACCCCCGGGACAGTTCTACGAGCAGTACTTC.